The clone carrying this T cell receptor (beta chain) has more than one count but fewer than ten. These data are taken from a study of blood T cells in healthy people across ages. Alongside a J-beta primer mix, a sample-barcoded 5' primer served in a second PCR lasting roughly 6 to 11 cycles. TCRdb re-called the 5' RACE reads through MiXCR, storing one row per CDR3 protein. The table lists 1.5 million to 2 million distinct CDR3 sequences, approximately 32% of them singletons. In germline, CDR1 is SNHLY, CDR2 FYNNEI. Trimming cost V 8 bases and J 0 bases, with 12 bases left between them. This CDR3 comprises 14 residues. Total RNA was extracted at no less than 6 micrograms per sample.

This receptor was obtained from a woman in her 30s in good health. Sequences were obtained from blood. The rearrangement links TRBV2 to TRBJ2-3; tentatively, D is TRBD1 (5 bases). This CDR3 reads CASLGQGSTDTQYF. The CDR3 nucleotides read TGTGCCAGCCTCGGGCAGGGAAGCACAGATACGCAGTATTTT.